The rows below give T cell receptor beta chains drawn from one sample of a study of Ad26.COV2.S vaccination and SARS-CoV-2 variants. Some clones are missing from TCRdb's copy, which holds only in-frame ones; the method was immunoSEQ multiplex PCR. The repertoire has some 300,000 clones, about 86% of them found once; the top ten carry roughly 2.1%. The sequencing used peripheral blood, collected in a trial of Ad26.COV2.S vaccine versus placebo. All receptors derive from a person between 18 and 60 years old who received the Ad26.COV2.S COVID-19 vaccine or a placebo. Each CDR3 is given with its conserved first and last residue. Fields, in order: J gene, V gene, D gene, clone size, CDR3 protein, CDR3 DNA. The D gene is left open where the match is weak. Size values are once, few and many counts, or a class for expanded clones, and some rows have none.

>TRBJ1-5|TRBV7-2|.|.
CASSLLLWGRGNQPQHF
TGTGCCAGCAGCTTATTACTTTGGGGTAGAGGCAATCAGCCCCAGCATTTT
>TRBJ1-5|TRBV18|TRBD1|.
CASSPRAGTVNQPQHF
TGTGCCAGCTCACCGCGAGCCGGGACAGTAAATCAGCCCCAGCATTTT
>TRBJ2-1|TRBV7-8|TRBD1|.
CASSTRQGRTYNEQFF
TGTGCCAGCAGCACCCGACAGGGGCGCACGTACAATGAGCAGTTCTTC
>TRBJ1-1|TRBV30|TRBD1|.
CAWRRGPGTEAFF
TGTGCCTGGAGGAGGGGGCCTGGTACTGAAGCTTTCTTT
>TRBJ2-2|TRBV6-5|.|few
CASSYSASITGELFF
TGTGCCAGCAGTTACTCGGCGAGTATCACCGGGGAGCTGTTTTTT
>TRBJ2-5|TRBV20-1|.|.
CSAIRETQYF
TGCAGTGCTATAAGGGAGACCCAGTACTTC
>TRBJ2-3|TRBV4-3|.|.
CASSQGGSLTSTDTQYF
TGCGCCAGCAGCCAAGGGGGTAGTTTAACTAGCACAGATACGCAGTATTTT
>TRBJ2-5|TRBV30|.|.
CAWSRLSPETQYF
TGTGCCTGGAGTAGGTTATCCCCTGAGACCCAGTACTTC
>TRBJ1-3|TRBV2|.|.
CASSGLTGNTIYF
TGTGCCAGCAGTGGACTGACTGGAAACACCATATATTTT
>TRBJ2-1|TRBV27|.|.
CASSKYNEQFF
TGTGCCAGCAGTAAATACAATGAGCAGTTCTTC
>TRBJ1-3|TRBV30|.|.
CAWSVGAPSGNTIYF
TGTGCCTGGAGTGTAGGGGCTCCCTCTGGAAACACCATATATTTT
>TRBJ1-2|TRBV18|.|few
CASSGRYYGYTF
TGTGCCAGCTCGGGAAGATACTATGGCTACACCTTC
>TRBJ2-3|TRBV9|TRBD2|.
CASSVSTGGRDTQYF
TGTGCCAGCAGCGTATCAACCGGGGGGAGGGATACGCAGTATTTT
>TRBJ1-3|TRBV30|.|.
CAWSTSGNTIYF
TGTGCCTGGAGTACTTCTGGAAACACCATATATTTT
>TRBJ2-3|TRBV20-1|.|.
CSASGGTDTQYF
TGCAGTGCTAGTGGGGGCACAGATACGCAGTATTTT
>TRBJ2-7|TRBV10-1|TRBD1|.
CASSEQQGGGEQYF
TGCGCCAGCAGTGAGCAACAGGGGGGTGGTGAGCAGTACTTC
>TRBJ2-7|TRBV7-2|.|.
CASSLRGQIYEQYF
TGTGCCAGCAGCCTCAGAGGGCAAATTTACGAGCAGTACTTC
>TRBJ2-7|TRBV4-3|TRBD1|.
CASKERTGGGYEQYF
TGCGCCAGCAAGGAAAGGACAGGGGGCGGCTACGAGCAGTACTTC
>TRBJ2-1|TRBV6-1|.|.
CASSEGSGIYNEQFF
TGTGCCAGCAGTGAAGGTAGCGGTATCTACAATGAGCAGTTCTTC
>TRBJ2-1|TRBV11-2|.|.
CASSPRDANYNEQFF
TGTGCCAGCAGCCCCCGGGACGCTAATTACAATGAGCAGTTCTTC
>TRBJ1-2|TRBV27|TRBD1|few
CASSGDRGYGYTF
TGTGCCAGCAGTGGGGACAGGGGATATGGCTACACCTTC
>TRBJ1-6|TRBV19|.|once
CASSPSAVDNSPLHF
TGTGCCAGTAGTCCCTCCGCAGTGGATAATTCACCCCTCCACTTT
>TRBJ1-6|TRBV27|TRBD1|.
CASSFGTGARNSPLHF
TGTGCCAGCAGTTTCGGTACAGGGGCAAGGAATTCACCCCTCCACTTT
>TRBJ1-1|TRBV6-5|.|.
CASSLEPGTEAFF
TGTGCCAGCAGTCTAGAACCGGGTACTGAAGCTTTCTTT
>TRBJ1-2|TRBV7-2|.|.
CASSLVLGGYTF
TGTGCCAGCAGCTTAGTTTTGGGTGGCTACACCTTC
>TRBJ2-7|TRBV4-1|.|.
CASSQVVRTATYEQYF
TGCGCCAGCAGCCAAGTGGTACGGACGGCGACCTACGAGCAGTACTTC
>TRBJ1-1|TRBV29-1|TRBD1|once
CSVDLTGGDTEAFF
TGCAGCGTTGATCTGACAGGGGGGGACACTGAAGCTTTCTTT
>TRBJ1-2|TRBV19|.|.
CASSFFPGGEGYTF
TGTGCCAGTAGTTTCTTCCCCGGGGGGGAAGGCTACACCTTC
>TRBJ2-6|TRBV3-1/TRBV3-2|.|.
CASSQVASRSGANVLTF
TGTGCCAGCAGCCAAGTGGCTTCGCGATCTGGGGCCAACGTCCTGACTTTC
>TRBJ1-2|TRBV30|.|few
CAWSVFWGTGTEGYTF
TGTGCCTGGAGTGTATTTTGGGGTACAGGGACGGAAGGCTACACCTTC
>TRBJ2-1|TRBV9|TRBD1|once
CASSVTGSSYNEQFF
TGTGCCAGCAGCGTGACAGGGAGCTCCTACAATGAGCAGTTCTTC
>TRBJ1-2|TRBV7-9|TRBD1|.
CASSPQGQGNYGYTF
TGTGCCAGCAGCCCCCAGGGACAGGGAAACTATGGCTACACCTTC
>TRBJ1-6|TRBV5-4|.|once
CASSQTPVYNSPLHF
TGTGCCAGCAGCCAGACCCCCGTCTATAATTCACCCCTCCACTTT
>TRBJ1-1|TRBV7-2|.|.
CASSIRTRNTEAFF
TGTGCCAGCAGCATACGGACGCGAAACACTGAAGCTTTCTTT
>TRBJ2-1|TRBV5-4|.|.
CASSSLNEQFF
TGTGCCAGCAGCTCACTGAATGAGCAGTTCTTC
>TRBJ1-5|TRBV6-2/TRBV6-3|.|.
CASSYSSTGNQPQHF
TGTGCCAGCAGTTACTCGAGTACTGGGAATCAGCCCCAGCATTTT
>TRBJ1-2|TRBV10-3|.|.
CAISERGANYGYTF
TGTGCCATCAGTGAAAGGGGCGCAAACTATGGCTACACCTTC
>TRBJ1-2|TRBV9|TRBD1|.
CASSASDRVGYGYTF
TGTGCCAGCAGCGCCTCAGACAGGGTAGGCTATGGCTACACCTTC
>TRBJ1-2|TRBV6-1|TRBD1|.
CASSETGDYGYTF
TGTGCCAGCAGTGAAACAGGGGACTATGGCTACACCTTC
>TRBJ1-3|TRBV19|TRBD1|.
CASSIKPWTGGNTIYF
TGTGCCAGTAGTATCAAGCCCTGGACAGGGGGAAACACCATATATTTT
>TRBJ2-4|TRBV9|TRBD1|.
CASSSNVAKTGRSENIQYF
TGTGCCAGCAGCTCCAACGTGGCGAAGACAGGGCGAAGTGAAAACATTCAGTACTTC
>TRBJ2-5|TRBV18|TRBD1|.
CASSPPNHRGYQETQYF
TGTGCCAGCTCACCACCGAATCACAGGGGGTACCAAGAGACCCAGTACTTC
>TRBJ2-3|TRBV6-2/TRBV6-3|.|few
CASSYDPRGASDTQYF
TGTGCCAGCAGTTACGATCCGAGGGGGGCGTCGGATACGCAGTATTTT
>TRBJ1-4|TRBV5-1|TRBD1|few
CASSSGTGNEKLFF
TGCGCCAGCAGCTCCGGGACAGGAAATGAAAAACTGTTTTTT
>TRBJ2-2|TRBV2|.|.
CASIWGNTGELFF
TGTGCCAGCATTTGGGGGAACACCGGGGAGCTGTTTTTT
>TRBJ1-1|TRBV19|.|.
CASSISERKNTEAFF
TGTGCCAGTAGTATCAGTGAACGGAAGAACACTGAAGCTTTCTTT
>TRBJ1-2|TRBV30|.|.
CAWMEGGYGYTF
TGTGCCTGGATGGAAGGAGGCTATGGCTACACCTTC
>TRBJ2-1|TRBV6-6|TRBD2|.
CASKRGGYNEQFF
TGTGCCAGCAAGCGCGGGGGGTACAATGAGCAGTTCTTC
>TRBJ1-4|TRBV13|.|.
CASRPQGEPEKLFF
TGTGCCAGCAGGCCACAAGGGGAACCTGAAAAACTGTTTTTT
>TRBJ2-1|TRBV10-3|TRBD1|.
CAISPRDRNGEQFF
TGTGCCATCAGCCCGAGGGACAGGAACGGTGAGCAGTTCTTC
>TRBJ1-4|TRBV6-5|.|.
CASTTYNRNEKLFF
TGTGCCAGCACCACTTACAACAGGAATGAAAAACTGTTTTTT